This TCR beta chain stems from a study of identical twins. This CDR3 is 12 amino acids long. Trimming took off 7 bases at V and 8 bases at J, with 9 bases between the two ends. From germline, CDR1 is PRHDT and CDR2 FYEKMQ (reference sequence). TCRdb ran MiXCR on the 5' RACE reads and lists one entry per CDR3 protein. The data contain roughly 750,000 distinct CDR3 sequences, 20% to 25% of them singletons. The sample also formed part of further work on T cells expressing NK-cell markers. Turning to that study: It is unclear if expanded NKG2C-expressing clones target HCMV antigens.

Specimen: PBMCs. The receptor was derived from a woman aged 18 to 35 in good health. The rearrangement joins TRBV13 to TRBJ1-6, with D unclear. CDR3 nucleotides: TGTGCCAGCAAAAAGCAGGATTCACCCCTCCACTTT. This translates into CASKKQDSPLHF.